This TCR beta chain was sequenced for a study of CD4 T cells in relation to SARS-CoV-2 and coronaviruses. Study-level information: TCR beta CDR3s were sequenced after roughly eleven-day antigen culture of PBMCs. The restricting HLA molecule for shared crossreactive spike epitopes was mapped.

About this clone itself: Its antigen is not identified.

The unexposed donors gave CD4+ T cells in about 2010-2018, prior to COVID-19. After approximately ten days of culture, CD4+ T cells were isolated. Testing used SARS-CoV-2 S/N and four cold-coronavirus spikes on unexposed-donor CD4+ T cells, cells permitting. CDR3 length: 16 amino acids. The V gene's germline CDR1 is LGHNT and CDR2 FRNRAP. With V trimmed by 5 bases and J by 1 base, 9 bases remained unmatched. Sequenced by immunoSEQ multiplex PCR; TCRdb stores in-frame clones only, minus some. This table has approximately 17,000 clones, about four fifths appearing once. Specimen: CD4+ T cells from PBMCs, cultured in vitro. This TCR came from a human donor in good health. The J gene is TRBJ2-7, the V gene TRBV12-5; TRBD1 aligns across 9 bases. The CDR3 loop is CASGPHTGGISYEQYF. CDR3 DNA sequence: TGTGCTAGTGGTCCGCACACAGGGGGCATTTCCTACGAGCAGTACTTC.